The 9 T cell receptor beta chains below all came from one sample that was sequenced in a study of radiotherapy plus CTLA-4 blockade in lung cancer. Data came from immunoSEQ multiplex PCR; TCRdb stores just in-frame clones and leaves some out. This sample yields 52,000 or so clones, of which 65% to 85% are seen a single time; 3.2% belongs to the top ten. Sequencing used peripheral blood, obtained from a patient treated with radiotherapy plus ipilimumab. These receptors originate from a human donor with non-small cell lung cancer who had a partial response to radiotherapy plus ipilimumab.

The chain links TRBV18 to TRBJ2-3, with D uncertain. With 5 bases removed from V and 2 bases from J, the gap between germline ends came to 5 bases. The CDR3 consists of 12 residues. CDR1 and CDR2 from the germline V gene are KGHSH and LQKENI. The CDR3 reads CASSDNTDTQYF. CDR3 nucleotide sequence: TGTGCCAGCTCAGACAACACAGATACGCAGTATTTT.

This chain uses TRBV10-2 with TRBJ2-1, with a weak D call TRBD2 (7 bases). V was trimmed by 1 base and J by 1 base, leaving 11 bases between them. CDR3 length equals 16 residues. Per germline, CDR1 WSHSY and CDR2 SAAADI. CDR3 nucleotide sequence: TGCGCCAGCAGTGAGTTAGGGGGGGAGTCCTACAATGAGCAGTTCTTC. Translated: CASSELGGESYNEQFF.

CDR3 amino acids: CASSSDREVVSYEQYF. In nucleotides, the CDR3 is TGTGCCAGCAGCTCCGACAGGGAGGTGGTATCCTACGAGCAGTACTTC. V gene TRBV11-2 combines with J gene TRBJ2-7; D is perhaps TRBD1 (7 bases). There are 16 residues in the CDR3. V lost 4 bases, J lost 1 base, and 17 bases lay in between. The germline gives CDR1 SGHAT, CDR2 FQNNGV.

J is TRBJ1-4 and V is TRBV6-5, with D unresolved. The germline gives CDR1 MNHEY, CDR2 SVGAGI. The CDR3 is 15 residues long. Trimming removed 2 bases at V and 4 bases at J, with 11 bases between. The CDR3 sequence is CASSYRRRINEKLFF. The DNA of the CDR3 is TGTGCCAGCAGTTACCGAAGGAGGATTAATGAAAAACTGTTTTTT.

This clone has only one observation. The V gene is TRBV5-4, the J gene TRBJ2-3; D is perhaps TRBD2 (5 bases). Looked up from germline, CDR1 is SGHNT and CDR2 is YYREEE (reference sequence). Trimming removed 1 base from V and 3 bases from J, with 18 bases in between. This CDR3 has 17 amino acids. CDR3 residues: CASSLPWPAGLTDTQYF. The CDR3 nucleotides read TGTGCCAGCAGCTTGCCCTGGCCGGCAGGACTTACAGATACGCAGTATTTT.

The chain has TRBV4-2 and TRBJ2-1; TRBD1 matches at 9 bases. With 2 bases clipped from V and 9 bases from J, the junction kept 11 bases outside the gene matches. The CDR3 is 16 residues long. The germline V gene has CDR1 LGHNA and CDR2 YNFKEQ. Here the CDR3 DNA reads TGTGCCAGCAGCCAATCGGTCCCGGGACAGGGAAGTGAGCAGTTCTTC. Protein product: CASSQSVPGQGSEQFF.

The genes are TRBV18 and TRBJ2-2; 7 bases match TRBD1. The CDR3 consists of 16 residues. V trimming: 1 base; J trimming: 5 bases; junction bases outside the gene matches: 7. CDR1 and CDR2 (germline): KGHSH, LQKENI. DNA for the CDR3: TGTGCCAGCTCACCACTCGTAACAGGGGAAACCGGGGAGCTGTTTTTT. This codes for CASSPLVTGETGELFF. The full variable domain, in which reference TRBV18 and TRBJ2-2 provide the parts outside the CDR3, is NAGVMQNPRHLVRRRGQEARLRCSPMKGHSHVYWYRQLPEEGLKFMVYLQKENIIDESGMPKERFSAEFPKEGPSILRIQQVVRGDSAAYFCASSPLVTGETGELFFGEGSRLTVL.

The chain has TRBV12-2 and TRBJ1-4; the DNA was not used to check the table's D call, TRBD1. TRBV12-2 is a pseudogene locus. The CDR3 length is 14 residues. The CDR3 region has the DNA TGTGCAAGTCGCTCCCGACAGGGGGATGAAAAACTGTTTTTT. Encoded protein: CASRSRQGDEKLFF.

The V gene is TRBV6-5, the J gene TRBJ1-2, with TRBD1 as a possible D gene (5 bases). Germline CDR1 is MNHEY and CDR2 is SVGAGI. Deletions cut 0 bases from V and 7 bases from J, with 9 bases between. The CDR3 totals 13 residues. The CDR3 protein is CASSYSRRGGYTF. CDR3 in DNA: TGTGCCAGCAGTTACTCGAGGAGGGGTGGCTACACCTTC.